This entry features one TCR beta chain sequence. Its antigen target is currently unknown. Base qualities are missing; no much larger clone stands one base away. This sample was taken from a study of T cell responses to AZD1222 COVID-19 vaccine (TCRdb year 2021). Looking at the study overall: A total of 233 trial participants underwent TCR sequencing, of whom about 200 received two doses of AZD1222 and some 26 received two doses of the MenACWY control vaccine. Trial participants were enrolled by age into subgroups of 18-55, 56-69 and 70-plus years, and roughly 160, 29 and 62 TCR-sequenced participants, respectively, were included in these subgroups.

Taken with the paper, the label for time point translates to: about 28 days (+/-7) after the second vaccine dose. AZD1222 recipients whose second dose came at about 4 weeks and those whose second dose came at about 12 weeks were combined into one group, since spike-specific TCR depth and breadth did not differ between the two schedules. The vaccinee samples were drawn from two UK trials, COV001 and COV002, one of which was a single-blind randomized controlled phase 2/3 trial testing AZD1222 (ChAdOx1 nCoV-19) in healthy adults. For TCRbeta chain sequencing, PBMC samples were collected from trial participants at day 0 and at day 28 after the second dose. Trimming takes 5 bases from V and 2 bases from J, and the germline ends sit 12 bases apart. CDR1 and CDR2 are read off the germline V gene (reference sequence) as LNHDA and SQIVND. Inclusive of the bounding cysteine and phenylalanine, the CDR3 is 14 residues long. Kept here is only the CDR3 DNA, which spans 42 bases and is read in frame from base 1.

The CDR3 regions of human TCRbeta chains were analyzed by immunosequencing. Regarding the original processing steps: Repertoire TCRs were matched against a reference library of SARS-CoV-2-specific TCRs generated with the MIRA antigen-specificity platform. Breadth was defined as the fraction of unique TCRs that were SARS-CoV-2-associated, and depth was defined as the fraction of total T cells that were SARS-CoV-2-associated. Using the MIRA data, each spike-specific TCR was mapped to the spike region that the TCR reacts to and placed in a CD4 or CD8 class. Log10-transformed breadth and depth values were compared by one-way ANOVA with Sidak's multiple comparisons tests. The source is immuneACCESS, and TCRdb retained only in-frame sequences with V and J called. Part of the clones is not carried over; for the studies checked, unresolved V genes explain less than half of this, and the remainder is unexplained. The DNA was the basis for D and trimming; V, J and clone size are from that table. In all, the sample holds 100,000 to 130,000 clones, and about 90% of those were seen once. The ten largest clones add up to around 5.9% of the sample.

Points the paper makes about the study in general: The vaccine-associated CD4 TCRs covered the entire spike protein, and the dominant responses fell in regions 160-218 and 743-854. Reportedly, almost half of the unique spike-specific TCRs recognized epitopes lying outside the regions that are mutated in the B.1.351 and B.1.1.7 variants. Because no samples from the day 14 peak response were available, repertoires could be characterized only after the peak T cell response. The 56-69-year group was small, and its depth increase did not reach significance, likely because of low power. Spike-specific TCR breadth and depth rose significantly after two AZD1222 doses compared with day 0 and with MenACWY recipients. Conclusions about previously exposed vaccinees are limited, since just five or six AZD1222 recipients were seropositive for SARS-CoV-2 at baseline. Most participants were white British and females outnumbered males, and the authors suggested that clonal diversity may have been underestimated.

The input for sequencing was peripheral blood, taken 28 days after the second AZD1222 dose. The chain is encoded by TRBV19 joined to TRBJ1-2; TRBD1 is possibly the D segment (5 matching bases). The sequence was collected from an adult who received the AZD1222 COVID-19 vaccine. CDR3 region: CASSWDGRNYGYTF. The sequenced DNA: TGTGCCAGTAGTTGGGACGGGAGGAACTATGGCTACACCTTC.